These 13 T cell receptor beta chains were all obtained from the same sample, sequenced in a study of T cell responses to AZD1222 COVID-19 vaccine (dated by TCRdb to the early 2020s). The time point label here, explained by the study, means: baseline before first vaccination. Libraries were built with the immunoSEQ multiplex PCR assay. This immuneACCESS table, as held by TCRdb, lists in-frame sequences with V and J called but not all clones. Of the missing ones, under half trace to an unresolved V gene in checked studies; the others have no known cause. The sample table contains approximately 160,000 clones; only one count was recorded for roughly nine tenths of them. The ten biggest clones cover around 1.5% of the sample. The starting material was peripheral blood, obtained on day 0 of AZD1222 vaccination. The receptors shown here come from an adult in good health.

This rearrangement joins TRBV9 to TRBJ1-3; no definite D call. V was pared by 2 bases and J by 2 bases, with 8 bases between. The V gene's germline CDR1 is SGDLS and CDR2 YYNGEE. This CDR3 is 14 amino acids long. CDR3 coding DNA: TGTGCCAGCAGCGTGGGAGGTGCTGGAAACACCATATATTTT. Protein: CASSVGGAGNTIYF. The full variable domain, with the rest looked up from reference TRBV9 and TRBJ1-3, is DSGVTQTPKHLITATGQRVTLRCSPRSGDLSVYWYQQSLDQGLQFLIQYYNGEERAKGNILERFSAQQFPDLHSELNLSSLELGDSALYFCASSVGGAGNTIYFGEGSWLTVV.

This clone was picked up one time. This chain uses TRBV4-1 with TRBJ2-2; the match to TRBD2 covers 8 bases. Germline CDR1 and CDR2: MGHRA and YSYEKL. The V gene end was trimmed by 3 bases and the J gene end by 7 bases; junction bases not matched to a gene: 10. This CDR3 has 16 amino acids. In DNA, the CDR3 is TGCGCCAGCAGCCACGGGGGGGCCCAGTTTGGCGGGGAGCTGTTTTTT. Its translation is CASSHGGAQFGGELFF.

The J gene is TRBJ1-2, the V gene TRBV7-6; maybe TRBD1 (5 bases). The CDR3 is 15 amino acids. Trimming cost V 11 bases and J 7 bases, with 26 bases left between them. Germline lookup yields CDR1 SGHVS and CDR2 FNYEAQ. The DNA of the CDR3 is TGTGCCGTCCCGCGGCGGGCATTAACTGGGGGTGGCTACACCTTC. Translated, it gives CAVPRRALTGGGYTF.

The CDR3 reads CASRRDRVRGTEAFF. The CDR3 coding sequence is TGTGCCAGTAGGAGGGACAGGGTAAGAGGCACTGAAGCTTTCTTT. This chain uses TRBV19 with TRBJ1-1; 9 positions agree with TRBD1. Germline values: CDR1 LNHDA, CDR2 SQIVND (reference sequence). This CDR3 region has 15 residues. V lost 6 bases and J lost 4; bases outside the gene matches: 9.

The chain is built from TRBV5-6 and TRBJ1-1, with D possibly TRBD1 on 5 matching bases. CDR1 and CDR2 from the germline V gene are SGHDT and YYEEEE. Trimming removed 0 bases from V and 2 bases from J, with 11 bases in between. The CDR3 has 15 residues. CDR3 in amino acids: CASSLALTVNTEAFF. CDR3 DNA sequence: TGTGCCAGCAGCTTGGCCTTGACAGTCAACACTGAAGCTTTCTTT. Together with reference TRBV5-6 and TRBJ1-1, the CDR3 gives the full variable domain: DAGVTQSPTHLIKTRGQQVTLRCSPKSGHDTVSWYQQALGQGPQFIFQYYEEEERQRGNFPDRFSGHQFPNYSSELNVNALLLGDSALYLCASSLALTVNTEAFFGQGTRLTVV.

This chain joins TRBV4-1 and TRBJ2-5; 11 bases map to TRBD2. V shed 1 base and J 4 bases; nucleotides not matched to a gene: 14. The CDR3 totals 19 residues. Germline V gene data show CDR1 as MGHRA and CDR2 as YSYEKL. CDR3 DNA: TGCGCCAGCAGCCAAGGAGGAGATTATAGCGGGGGGGCCCTAGAGACCCAGTACTTC. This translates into CASSQGGDYSGGALETQYF.

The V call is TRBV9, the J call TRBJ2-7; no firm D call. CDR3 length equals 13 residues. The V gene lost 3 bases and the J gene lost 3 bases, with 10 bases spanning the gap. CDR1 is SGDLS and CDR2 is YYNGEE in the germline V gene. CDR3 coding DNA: TGTGCCAGCAGCGAGGGTCCGGTCTACGAGCAGTACTTC. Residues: CASSEGPVYEQYF.

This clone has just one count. The CDR3 spells CASSGGGSPGQGAYEQYF. The CDR3 DNA sequence: TGTGCCAGCAGTGGTGGAGGGTCCCCGGGACAGGGGGCCTACGAGCAGTACTTC. The V call is TRBV28, the J call TRBJ2-7; 11 nucleotides match TRBD1. Germline loops: CDR1 MDHEN, CDR2 SYDVKM. CDR3 length: 18 residues. V shed 5 bases, J shed 2 bases, and the junction held 14 bases outside the gene matches.

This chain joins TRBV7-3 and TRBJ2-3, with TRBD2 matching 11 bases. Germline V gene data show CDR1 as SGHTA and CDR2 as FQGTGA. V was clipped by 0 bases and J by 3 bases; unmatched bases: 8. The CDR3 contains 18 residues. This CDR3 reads CASSLTSVAGGLTDTQYF. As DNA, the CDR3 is TGTGCCAGCAGCTTAACGTCTGTAGCGGGGGGGCTGACAGATACGCAGTATTTT.

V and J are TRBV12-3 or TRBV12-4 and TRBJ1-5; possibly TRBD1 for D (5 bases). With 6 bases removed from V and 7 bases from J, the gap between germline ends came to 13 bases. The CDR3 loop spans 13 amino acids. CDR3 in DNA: TGTGCCAGCAGCCTTTCAGGGTCCCAGCCCCAGCATTTT. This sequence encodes CASSLSGSQPQHF.

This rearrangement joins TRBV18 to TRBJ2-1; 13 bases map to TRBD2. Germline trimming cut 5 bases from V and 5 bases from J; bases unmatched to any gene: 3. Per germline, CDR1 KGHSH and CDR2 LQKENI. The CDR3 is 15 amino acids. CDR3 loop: CASSKLAGGDNEQFF. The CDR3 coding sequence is TGTGCCAGCTCAAAACTAGCGGGGGGGGACAATGAGCAGTTCTTC.

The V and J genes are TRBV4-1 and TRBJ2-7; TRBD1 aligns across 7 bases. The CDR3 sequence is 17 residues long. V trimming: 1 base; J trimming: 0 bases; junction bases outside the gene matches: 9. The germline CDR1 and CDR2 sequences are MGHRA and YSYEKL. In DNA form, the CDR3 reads TGCGCCAGCAGCCAAGCGAGTTGGGACAGTTACTCCTACGAGCAGTACTTC. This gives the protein CASSQASWDSYSYEQYF.

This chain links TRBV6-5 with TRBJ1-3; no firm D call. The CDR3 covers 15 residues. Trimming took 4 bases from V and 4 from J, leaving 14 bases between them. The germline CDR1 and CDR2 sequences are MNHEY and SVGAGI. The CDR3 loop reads CASSSPSPSGNTIYF. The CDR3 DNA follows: TGTGCCAGCAGTTCTCCGTCGCCGTCGGGAAACACCATATATTTT.